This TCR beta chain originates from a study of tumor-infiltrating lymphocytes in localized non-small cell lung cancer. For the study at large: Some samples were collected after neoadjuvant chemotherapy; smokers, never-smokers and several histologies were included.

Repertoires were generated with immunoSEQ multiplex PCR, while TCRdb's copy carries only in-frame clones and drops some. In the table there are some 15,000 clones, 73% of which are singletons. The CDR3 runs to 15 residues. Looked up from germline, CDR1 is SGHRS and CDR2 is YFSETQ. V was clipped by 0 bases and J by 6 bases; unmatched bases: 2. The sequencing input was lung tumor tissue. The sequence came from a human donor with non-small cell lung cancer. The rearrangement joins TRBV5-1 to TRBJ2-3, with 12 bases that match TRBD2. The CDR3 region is CASSLGGTSGDTQYF. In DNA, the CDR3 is TGCGCCAGCAGCTTGGGGGGGACTAGCGGGGATACGCAGTATTTT.